This T cell receptor (beta chain) derives from a study of vaccination effects on CD4 cells after COVID-19. General study findings and limits: Late post-vaccination samples showed marked contraction of infection- and vaccine-induced clones.

Repertoires were generated with immunoSEQ multiplex PCR, while TCRdb's copy carries only in-frame clones and drops some. The sample holds around 79,000 clones, around 70% seen once. Comments on this clone: No antigen is known for it.

Antigen-specific CD4+ T cell clonotypes were called by their expansion after viral peptide-pool culture in ViraFEST. Having been cultured for less than 12 days, the cells underwent CD4+ T cell isolation. None of these healthy vaccinees had been infected with SARS-CoV-2 before vaccination. Cultures of about 2 million PBMC per well contained about 11 IU/ml IL-2 plus 10 ug/ml peptides. The authors exchanged half the medium for IL-2 medium on days 3 and 7. CDR1 is MDHEN and CDR2 is SYDVKM in the germline V gene. CDR3 length equals 16 residues. V lost 2 bases and J lost 4; bases outside the gene matches: 7.

This chain uses TRBV28 with TRBJ1-5; 8 bases agree with TRBD1. The clonotype comes from a human donor who received a COVID-19 vaccine. The sequenced sample was CD4+ T cells from PBMCs cultured with HCoV-229E spike peptides, obtained before COVID-19 vaccination. CDR3 sequence (DNA): TGTGCCAGCAGTTTACCCGGGACAGGCGGGAATCAGCCCCAGCATTTT. This gives the protein CASSLPGTGGNQPQHF. The variable domain in full, with the rest retrieved from reference TRBV28 and TRBJ1-5, is DVKVTQSSRYLVKRTGEKVFLECVQDMDHENMFWYRQDPGLGLRLIYFSYDVKMKEKGDIPEGYSVSREKKERFSLILESASTNQTSMYLCASSLPGTGGNQPQHFGDGTRLSIL.